This T cell receptor (beta chain) derives from a study of blood T cell repertoires in COVID-19. This clone occurred a few times. Germline CDR1 and CDR2: MNHEY and SMNVEV (reference sequence). After removal of 3 bases from V and 7 bases from J, the junction contained 3 bases not matched to a gene. The CDR3 totals 14 residues. Produced via immunoSEQ multiplex PCR; TCRdb's table is partial and in-frame only. This table holds approximately 300,000 clones, approximately 92% found once. This TCR derives from a woman aged 25 to 39 with COVID-19, enrolled during active disease. This rearrangement joins TRBV27 to TRBJ2-1; 10 bases fit TRBD2. The specimen was peripheral blood. The CDR3 here is CASSFGLAANEQFF. Written as DNA, the CDR3 is TGTGCCAGCAGTTTTGGACTAGCGGCGAATGAGCAGTTCTTC.